One sample yielded the 2 T cell receptor beta chains listed below, sequenced in a study of CD8 T cells in ankylosing spondylitis (dated by TCRdb to 2015 to 2018). Library construction relied on 5' RACE. Sequencing was performed on an Illumina HiSeq 2500. TCRdb applied fastp at Q25 and MiXCR to the public reads, then kept only in-frame beta chains. Each entry is one CDR3 protein sequence, shown with its most common DNA and genes. The sample yields under 150,000 distinct CDR3 sequences; 17% were counted once. 30% to 35% of the sample goes to the ten largest clones. Their antigens remain unidentified. Study-level results and caveats: A TCR beta motif made up of seven or eight highly homologous amino acid variants appeared to be characteristic of blood from ankylosing spondylitis patients.

Sequencing was done on a sample of blood, either unsorted or a sorted T cell fraction (not recorded which). Receptors originate from a male donor with ankylosing spondylitis.

The chain recombines TRBV7-9 with TRBJ1-2; D possibly corresponds to TRBD1 (6 bases). The CDR3 is made up of 16 amino acids. Trimming removed 5 bases from V and 4 bases from J, with 20 bases in between. The germline gives CDR1 SEHNR, CDR2 FQNEAQ (reference sequence). The CDR3 region is CASSQGTTLTGYGYTF. The DNA of the CDR3 is TGTGCCAGCAGCCAGGGGACCACCTTAACTGGCTATGGCTACACCTTC.

This clonotype was detected a few times. This sequence joins TRBV28 and TRBJ2-7; a weak D match, TRBD2 (6 bases). Germline CDR1 is MDHEN and CDR2 is SYDVKM. The V end was cut by 7 bases, the J end by 0 bases, with 10 bases between. The CDR3 sequence is 13 residues long. The CDR3 reads CASNSGYSYEQYF. CDR3 nucleotides: TGTGCCAGCAACAGCGGGTACTCCTACGAGCAGTACTTC. Drawing the rest from reference TRBV28 and TRBJ2-7, the complete variable domain is DVKVTQSSRYLVKRTGEKVFLECVQDMDHENMFWYRQDPGLGLRLIYFSYDVKMKEKGDIPEGYSVSREKKERFSLILESASTNQTSMYLCASNSGYSYEQYFGPGTRLTVT.